A selection of T cell receptor beta chains follows, all from one sample in a study of T-cell memory formation after mild COVID-19. TCRdb re-analysed the 5' RACE reads in MiXCR, keeping a single row per CDR3 protein. The data hold under 700,000 distinct CDR3 sequences, with just over 20% observed a single time. Sequenced input: PBMCs or a T cell subset sorted from them (not recorded which). Every receptor here comes from an adult woman who had mild COVID-19 (a few samples of this study predate the infection). Cell type and time point are not known. Both conserved end residues are part of each CDR3. The D gene is left open where the match is weak. For some rows the clone size is stated as once, few or many, or as a class when expanded; others skip it.

TRBV2	TRBJ2-6	few	TRBD1	TGTGCCAGCACTTCCAGGGGGATTCCTGGGGCCAACGTCCTGACTTTC	CASTSRGIPGANVLTF
TRBV19	TRBJ2-1	NA	NA	TGTGCCAGTAGGAGAAATGGGGTAAATGAGCAGTTCTTC	CASRRNGVNEQFF
TRBV18	TRBJ2-7	few	TRBD1	TGTGCCAGCTCACCACTTGCTCGGACAGGGGGAAACGAGCAGTACTTC	CASSPLARTGGNEQYF
TRBV5-1	TRBJ2-1	NA	TRBD2	TGCGCCAGCAGCCCGGGAGCGGGAGTCCTCTACAATGAGCAGTTCTTC	CASSPGAGVLYNEQFF
TRBV4-3	TRBJ2-7	many	TRBD1	TGCGCCAGCAGCCAAGAGGACAGGTCCAGCTCCTACGAGCAGTACTTC	CASSQEDRSSSYEQYF
TRBV5-1	TRBJ2-7	NA	NA	TGCGCCAGCAGCCCAGTGGATCTAGTTTACGAGCAGTACTTC	CASSPVDLVYEQYF
TRBV19	TRBJ2-7	NA	NA	TGTGCCAGTAGTCCGGGCACTCTTTACGAGCAGTACTTC	CASSPGTLYEQYF
TRBV7-2	TRBJ2-1	few	TRBD2	TGTGCCAGCAGTCTCGGACTAGCGGGACGGCGGGAGCAGTTCTTC	CASSLGLAGRREQFF
TRBV10-3	TRBJ2-2	once	TRBD1	TGTGCCATCAGTGACGGGACAGGGGCCACCGGGGAGCTGTTTTTT	CAISDGTGATGELFF
TRBV4-1	TRBJ2-5	few	NA	TGCGCCAGCAGCCACCTATTACGAGGGGACGAGACCCAGTACTTC	CASSHLLRGDETQYF
TRBV3-1	TRBJ2-7	NA	NA	TGTGCCAGCAGCCGCGGAGGGGCCTACGAGCAGTACTTC	CASSRGGAYEQYF
TRBV11-2	TRBJ1-2	once	NA	TGTGCCAGCAGCTTAGACCTCGACAGGAGCCGATATGGCTACACCTTC	CASSLDLDRSRYGYTF
TRBV2	TRBJ2-4	few	TRBD1	TGTGCCAGCAGTGACGGGACAGGGCCGGGGGCCAAAAACATTCAGTACTTC	CASSDGTGPGAKNIQYF
TRBV27	TRBJ2-2	NA	TRBD1	TGTGCCAGCAGTTTATGGGACAGGCCCAGGACCGGGGAGCTGTTTTTT	CASSLWDRPRTGELFF
TRBV5-6	TRBJ2-7	NA	TRBD1	TGTGCCAGCAGCTTGGGAACCGGGACAGAGGTCTACGAGCAGTACTTC	CASSLGTGTEVYEQYF
TRBV12-3/TRBV12-4	TRBJ1-5	NA	NA	TGTGCCAGCAGTGTCCTGGGGAGCAATCAGCCCCAGCATTTT	CASSVLGSNQPQHF
TRBV6-5	TRBJ2-5	many	NA	TGTGCCAGCAGTTACGCGGGGAGAGGGGAGACCCAGTACTTC	CASSYAGRGETQYF
TRBV29-1	TRBJ1-2	NA	NA	TGCAGCGCAGGACAGAGGAACTATGGCTACACCTTC	CSAGQRNYGYTF
TRBV12-3/TRBV12-4	TRBJ2-1	few	NA	TGTGCCAGCAGCTTCCGTGCCCAGTTCTACAATGAGCAGTTCTTC	CASSFRAQFYNEQFF
TRBV15	TRBJ1-4	NA	TRBD1	TGTGCCACCAGCATACTGACAGGGCGTACCAATGAAAAACTGTTTTTT	CATSILTGRTNEKLFF
TRBV14	TRBJ1-4	NA	NA	TGTGCCAGCAGCCCGGGACTGGCAACTAATGAAAAACTGTTTTTT	CASSPGLATNEKLFF
TRBV6-2/TRBV6-3	TRBJ2-2	many	NA	TGTGCCAGCAGTTACTTCCAGGGGACCGGGGAGCTGTTTTTT	CASSYFQGTGELFF
TRBV5-1	TRBJ1-2	few	NA	TGCGCCAGCAGCTTGGATCTGGAGACCGGCCGGACTAACTATGGCTACACCTTC	CASSLDLETGRTNYGYTF
TRBV4-1	TRBJ2-7	NA	NA	TGCGCCAGCAGCCCCGTTGTCCTTTCCTACGAGCAGTACTTC	CASSPVVLSYEQYF